Sequencing of this T cell receptor (beta chain) was carried out in a study of regulatory T cells in long-lasting Graves disease. The germline CDR1 and CDR2 sequences are SNHLY and FYNNEI. The CDR3 runs 15 residues. The TCR beta library used iRepertoire HTBI primers with Arm-PCR amplification of CDR3. TCRdb passed the multiplex PCR reads through MiXCR, listing each CDR3 protein once. The sample yields 350,000 to 500,000 distinct CDR3 sequences, 13% to 15% seen once. Points on this clonotype: A far larger clone is off by one base, so a read error is likely.

Time point: newly diagnosed GD, antithyroid drugs for less than 3 months. Scientists built the TCR library using RNA that was extracted from PBMCs. This sample was also put to use in a study of T cells in Graves' hyperthyroidism and ophthalmopathy. That report notes: During a first-round RT-PCR of the TCR CDR3, the HTBI primer set was used.

The gene calls are TRBV2 and TRBJ2-5; D may correspond to TRBD1 or TRBD2 (6 bases each). The tail of the sequence fits TRBJ2-1 better, so the J call may be wrong. The starting material was peripheral blood mononuclear cells (PBMCs), obtained at new diagnosis, from a patient treated with antithyroid drugs. The receptor's source is a woman in her fifties or sixties with Graves disease. The CDR3 loop reads CAGSEPGGGYNEQFF. CDR3 coding DNA: TGTGCCGGCAGTGAACCCGGAGGGGGCTACAATGAGCAGTTCTTC.